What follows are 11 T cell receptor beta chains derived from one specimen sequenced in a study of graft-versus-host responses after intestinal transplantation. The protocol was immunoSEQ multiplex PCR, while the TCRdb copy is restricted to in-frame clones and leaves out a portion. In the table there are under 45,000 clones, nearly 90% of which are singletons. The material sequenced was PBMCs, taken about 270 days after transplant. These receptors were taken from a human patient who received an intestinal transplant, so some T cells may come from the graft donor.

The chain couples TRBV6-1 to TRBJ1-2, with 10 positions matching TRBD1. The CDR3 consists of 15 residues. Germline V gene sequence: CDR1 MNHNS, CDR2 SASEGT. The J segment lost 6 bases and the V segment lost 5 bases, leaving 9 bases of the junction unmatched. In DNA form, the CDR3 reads TGTGCCAGCAGTCGATGGACAGGGGGGTCCGATGGCTACACCTTC. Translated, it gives CASSRWTGGSDGYTF.

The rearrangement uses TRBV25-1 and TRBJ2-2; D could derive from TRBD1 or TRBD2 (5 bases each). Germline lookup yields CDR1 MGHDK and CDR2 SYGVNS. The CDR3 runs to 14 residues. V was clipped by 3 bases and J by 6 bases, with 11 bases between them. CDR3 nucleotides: TGTGCCAGCAGTGACCCCCGGGGCGCCGGGGAGCTGTTTTTT. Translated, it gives CASSDPRGAGELFF.

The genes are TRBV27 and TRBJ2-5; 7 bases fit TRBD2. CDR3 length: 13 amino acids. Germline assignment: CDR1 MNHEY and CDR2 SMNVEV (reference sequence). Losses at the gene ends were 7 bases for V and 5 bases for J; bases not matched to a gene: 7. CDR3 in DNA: TGTGCCAGCACGAGACTAGCCGGCGAGACCCAGTACTTC. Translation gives CASTRLAGETQYF.

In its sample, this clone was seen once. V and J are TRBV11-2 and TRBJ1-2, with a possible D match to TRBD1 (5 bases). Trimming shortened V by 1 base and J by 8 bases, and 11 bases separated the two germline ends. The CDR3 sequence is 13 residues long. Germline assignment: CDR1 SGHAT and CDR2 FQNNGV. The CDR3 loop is CASSLVPWDGYTF. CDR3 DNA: TGTGCCAGCAGCTTAGTTCCTTGGGACGGCTACACCTTC.

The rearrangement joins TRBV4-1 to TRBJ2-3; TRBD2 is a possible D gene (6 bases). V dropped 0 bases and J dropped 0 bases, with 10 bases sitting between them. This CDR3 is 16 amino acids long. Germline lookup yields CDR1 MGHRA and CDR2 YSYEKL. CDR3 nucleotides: TGCGCCAGCAGCCAAGAGGGGAGGATTAGCACAGATACGCAGTATTTT. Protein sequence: CASSQEGRISTDTQYF.

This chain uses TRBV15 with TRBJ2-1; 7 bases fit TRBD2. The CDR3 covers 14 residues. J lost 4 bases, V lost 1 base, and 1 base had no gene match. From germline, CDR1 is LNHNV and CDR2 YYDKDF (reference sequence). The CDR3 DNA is TGTGCCACCAGCAGAGTGCGGGGGTACAATGAGCAGTTCTTC. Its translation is CATSRVRGYNEQFF.

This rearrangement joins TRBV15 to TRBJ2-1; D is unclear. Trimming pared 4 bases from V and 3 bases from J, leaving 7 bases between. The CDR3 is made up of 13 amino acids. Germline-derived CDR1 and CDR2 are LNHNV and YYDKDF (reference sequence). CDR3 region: CATSIASYNEQFF. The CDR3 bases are TGTGCCACCAGCATAGCTAGCTACAATGAGCAGTTCTTC.

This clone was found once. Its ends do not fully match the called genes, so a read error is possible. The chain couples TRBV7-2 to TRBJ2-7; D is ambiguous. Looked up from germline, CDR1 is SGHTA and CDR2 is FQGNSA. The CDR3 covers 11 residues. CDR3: CASSVGSNVDF. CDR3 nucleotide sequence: TGTGCCAGCAGCGTCGGGTCAAACGTGGACTTC.

The CDR3 is CASSISIVVDEQFF. The CDR3 DNA follows: TGTGCCAGTAGTATCTCGATTGTAGTCGATGAGCAGTTCTTC. J is TRBJ2-1 and V is TRBV19; D not resolved. Trimming shortened V by 3 bases and J by 8 bases, and 14 bases separated the two germline ends. CDR1 LNHDA and CDR2 SQIVND come from the germline V gene (reference sequence). The length of the CDR3 is 14 residues.

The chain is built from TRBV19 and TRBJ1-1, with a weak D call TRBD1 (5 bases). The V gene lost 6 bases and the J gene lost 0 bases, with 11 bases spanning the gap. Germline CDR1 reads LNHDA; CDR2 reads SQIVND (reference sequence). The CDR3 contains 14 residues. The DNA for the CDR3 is TGTGCCAGTAGCATGATGGGGCTGAACACTGAAGCTTTCTTT. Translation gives CASSMMGLNTEAFF. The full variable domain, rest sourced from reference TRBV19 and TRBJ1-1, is DGGITQSPKYLFRKEGQNVTLSCEQNLNHDAMYWYRQDPGQGLRLIYYSQIVNDFQKGDIAEGYSVSREKKESFPLTVTSAQKNPTAFYLCASSMMGLNTEAFFGQGTRLTVV.

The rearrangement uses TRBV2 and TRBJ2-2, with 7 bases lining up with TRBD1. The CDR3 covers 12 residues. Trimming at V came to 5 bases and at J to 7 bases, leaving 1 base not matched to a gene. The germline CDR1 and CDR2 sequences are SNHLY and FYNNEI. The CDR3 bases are TGTGCCAGCAGTACAGGGGACGGGGAGCTGTTTTTT. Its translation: CASSTGDGELFF. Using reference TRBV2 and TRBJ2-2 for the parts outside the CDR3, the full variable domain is EPEVTQTPSHQVTQMGQEVILRCVPISNHLYFYWYRQILGQKVEFLVSFYNNEISEKSEIFDDQFSVERPDGSNFTLKIRSTKLEDSAMYFCASSTGDGELFFGEGSRLTVL.